These 27 T cell receptor beta chains share one sample of origin, sequenced in a study of T cell repertoires in cytomegalovirus infection. Via MiXCR, TCRdb re-called the reads, giving one row per CDR3 protein. This sample has about 490,000 distinct CDR3 sequences, with around 10% found just once. The sequencing sample was made of PBMCs. Every receptor here comes from a human donor in good health (CMV status not recorded). Some clones in this sample may be carry-over from other donors' samples.

The genes are TRBV12-3 or TRBV12-4 and TRBJ2-1, with TRBD2 as a possible D gene (6 bases). V was cut by 8 bases and J by 6 bases, with 20 bases left in between. The CDR3 totals 15 residues. The CDR3 loop is CASVPERGIINEQFF. In DNA, the CDR3 is TGTGCCAGCGTACCTGAACGGGGGATCATCAATGAGCAGTTCTTC.

The chain employs TRBV20-1 and TRBJ2-3, with TRBD1 matching 7 bases. The CDR3 runs to 12 residues. Unmatched junction bases numbered 5, after V lost 6 bases and J lost 5 bases. In germline, CDR1 is DFQATT, CDR2 SNEGSKA (reference sequence). This chain's CDR3 is CSATGEVDTQYF. Here the CDR3 DNA reads TGCAGTGCCACAGGGGAAGTAGATACGCAGTATTTT.

This clonotype was detected many times. The chain couples TRBV5-6 to TRBJ2-2, with 7 positions matching TRBD1. CDR1 SGHDT and CDR2 YYEEEE come from the germline V gene. Trimming removed 2 bases from V and 7 bases from J; junction bases left unmatched: 11. The length of the CDR3 is 16 residues. The CDR3 sequence is CASSFSLRGQNGELFF. The DNA for the CDR3 is TGTGCCAGCAGCTTCTCTTTAAGGGGGCAGAACGGGGAGCTGTTTTTT.

This clonotype was counted ten times or more. The chain combines TRBV7-9 with TRBJ2-3; TRBD1 matches at 9 bases. V dropped 6 bases and J dropped 3; count of bases not matched to a gene: 16. This CDR3 contains 18 residues. The germline V gene encodes CDR1 SEHNR and CDR2 FQNEAQ (reference sequence). CDR3 coding DNA: TGTGCCAGCAGGACGAAGCTGGGACAGGGAGACACGACAGATACGCAGTATTTT. Protein product: CASRTKLGQGDTTDTQYF.

This clonotype was seen many times. The chain combines TRBV7-2 with TRBJ1-2; D remains ambiguous. The CDR3 has 13 amino acids. Trimming pared 5 bases from V and 4 bases from J, leaving 11 bases between. The germline V gene encodes CDR1 SGHTA and CDR2 FQGNSA. The CDR3 loop reads CASSPSGGYGYTF. In DNA, the CDR3 is TGTGCCAGCAGCCCCAGCGGCGGCTATGGCTACACCTTC.

This clonotype was counted at least ten times. The V gene is TRBV29-1, the J gene TRBJ2-1; D is unresolved. CDR1 and CDR2 (germline): SQVTM, ANQGSEA. Trimming removed 4 bases at V and 9 bases at J, with 4 bases between. The CDR3 covers 9 residues. This CDR3 reads CSVVPEQFF. The CDR3 DNA reads TGCAGCGTTGTGCCTGAGCAGTTCTTC.

This clonotype was detected many times. The genes are TRBV27 and TRBJ2-3; 8 bases align to TRBD2. J lost 6 bases, V lost 0 bases, and 5 bases had no gene match. Germline CDR1 is MNHEY and CDR2 is SMNVEV (reference sequence). The CDR3 length is 15 residues. CDR3 nucleotides: TGTGCCAGCAGTTTATCCAGCGGGAGTGGTGATACGCAGTATTTT. Protein: CASSLSSGSGDTQYF.

This clonotype has more than one count but fewer than ten. The chain couples TRBV9 to TRBJ1-2, with TRBD1 matching 11 bases. The CDR3 contains 17 residues. The germline V gene has CDR1 SGDLS and CDR2 YYNGEE. J was trimmed by 0 bases and V by 3 bases; bases with no gene match: 7. In DNA form, the CDR3 reads TGTGCCAGCAGCGCAGGACAGGGGGCCGAAGCTAACTATGGCTACACCTTC. It specifies CASSAGQGAEANYGYTF.

This clonotype was observed at least ten times. V gene TRBV11-3 combines with J gene TRBJ1-6; the match to TRBD1 covers 9 bases. The CDR3 is made up of 20 amino acids. Trimming at V came to 7 bases and at J to 1 base, leaving 17 bases not matched to a gene. Germline V lookup: CDR1 SGHNT, CDR2 YENEEA. CDR3 coding DNA: TGTGCCAGCACCGTAACCGGGACAGGGATAAGAGGGTCCTATAATTCACCCCTCCACTTT. It yields the protein CASTVTGTGIRGSYNSPLHF. Full variable domain (missing parts from reference TRBV11-3 and TRBJ1-6): EAGVVQSPRYKIIEKKQPVAFWCNPISGHNTLYWYLQNLGQGPELLIRYENEEAVDDSQLPKDRFSAERLKGVDSTLKIQPAELGDSAVYLCASTVTGTGIRGSYNSPLHFGNGTRLTVT.

This clonotype was detected many times. The chain uses TRBV7-9 and TRBJ2-2; D gene uncertain. V lost 5 bases and J 5 bases, leaving 6 bases between the germline ends. Germline V CDR1 and CDR2: SEHNR, FQNEAQ (reference sequence). This CDR3 is 12 amino acids long. The CDR3 loop is CASSPETGELFF. The DNA for the CDR3 is TGTGCCAGCAGCCCAGAGACCGGGGAGCTGTTTTTT.

This clonotype was seen ten or more times. This chain joins TRBV28 and TRBJ1-1, with D unresolved. CDR3 length: 15 residues. The V gene's germline CDR1 is MDHEN and CDR2 SYDVKM. The ends were cut back, 3 bases at V and 5 bases at J, with 16 bases in the middle. The CDR3 loop reads CASSFGQSGGTEAFF. CDR3 nucleotide sequence: TGTGCCAGCAGTTTTGGTCAGTCGGGAGGGACTGAAGCTTTCTTT.

This clonotype appeared many times. The chain recombines TRBV7-9 with TRBJ2-4; D not resolved. V shed 1 base and J shed 0 bases, with 7 bases lying between them. Germline V lookup: CDR1 SEHNR, CDR2 FQNEAQ (reference sequence). This CDR3 comprises 15 residues. The CDR3 nucleotides are TGTGCCAGCAGCTTAGGAGGTCTAGCCAAAAACATTCAGTACTTC. Translation: CASSLGGLAKNIQYF.

This rearrangement joins TRBV27 to TRBJ2-4; maybe TRBD2 (5 bases). V was pared by 4 bases and J by 4 bases, with 14 bases between. Germline CDR1 reads MNHEY; CDR2 reads SMNVEV (reference sequence). This CDR3 contains 15 residues. The CDR3 nucleotides are TGTGCCAGCAGTTCACCCATACTAGGAAAAAACATTCAGTACTTC. As protein: CASSSPILGKNIQYF.

This clonotype was observed many times. The gene calls are TRBV20-1 and TRBJ2-1, with D possibly TRBD1 on 6 matching bases. The length of the CDR3 is 16 residues. Germline lookup yields CDR1 DFQATT and CDR2 SNEGSKA (reference sequence). The germline V and J ends were trimmed by 1 base and 1 base, with 14 bases remaining between them. The CDR3 loop is CSARGVGQGSYNEQFF. In nucleotides, the CDR3 is TGCAGTGCTAGAGGAGTGGGGCAGGGGTCCTACAATGAGCAGTTCTTC.

This clonotype was seen ten or more times. The chain employs TRBV7-2 and TRBJ1-1, with 8 bases fitting TRBD1. The V gene's germline CDR1 is SGHTA and CDR2 FQGNSA. The CDR3 contains 16 residues. The J segment lost 2 bases and the V segment lost 5 bases, leaving 10 bases of the junction unmatched. CDR3 bases: TGTGCCAGCAGCCGGACAGGGACATCGACCAACACTGAAGCTTTCTTT. Translating gives CASSRTGTSTNTEAFF. The complete variable domain, with remaining parts taken from reference TRBV7-2 and TRBJ1-1, reads GAGVSQSPSNKVTEKGKDVELRCDPISGHTALYWYRQSLGQGLEFLIYFQGNSAPDKSGLPSDRFSAERTGGSVSTLTIQRTQQEDSAVYLCASSRTGTSTNTEAFFGQGTRLTVV.

In this sample, this clonotype turned up a few times. V usage is TRBV2 and J usage is TRBJ2-2; D unresolved. Germline V CDR1 and CDR2: SNHLY, FYNNEI. The V gene lost 6 bases and the J gene lost 4 bases, with 9 bases spanning the gap. The CDR3 runs 13 residues. DNA for the CDR3: TGTGCCAGCAGGGGTTTGAGCACCGGGGAGCTGTTTTTT. Translated, it gives CASRGLSTGELFF.

This clonotype has ten or more counts. This chain joins TRBV7-9 and TRBJ2-5; TRBD1 matches 8 bases. The CDR3 length is 16 residues. Germline V lookup: CDR1 SEHNR, CDR2 FQNEAQ (reference sequence). The ends lost 3 bases at V and 6 bases at J; junction bases unmatched: 12. The CDR3 DNA reads TGTGCCAGCAGCTTTAGTTCGACAGGGGAAGGACAGACCCAGTACTTC. This gives the protein CASSFSSTGEGQTQYF.

The chain has TRBV29-1 and TRBJ2-7, with D possibly being TRBD2 (6 bases). V lost 4 bases and J 3 bases, leaving 10 bases between the germline ends. This CDR3 is built from 12 residues. Germline V lookup: CDR1 SQVTM, CDR2 ANQGSEA. In DNA form, the CDR3 reads TGCAGCGTTGGGGAGGATCTCTACGAGCAGTACTTC. It is translated as CSVGEDLYEQYF.

V gene TRBV9 combines with J gene TRBJ1-6; maybe TRBD1 (5 bases). The CDR3 has 16 residues. V was cut by 4 bases and J by 2 bases, with 13 bases left in between. Germline V CDR1 and CDR2: SGDLS, YYNGEE. CDR3 in DNA: TGTGCCAGCAGCCCGGGGAGGGGCACCTATAATTCACCCCTCCACTTT. Translating it yields CASSPGRGTYNSPLHF.

This clonotype occurred many times. This rearrangement joins TRBV6-5 to TRBJ2-7, with 9 bases that match TRBD2. Germline-derived CDR1 and CDR2 are MNHEY and SVGAGI. Unmatched junction bases numbered 2, after V lost 2 bases and J lost 0 bases. This CDR3 spans 15 amino acids. This CDR3 reads CASSYTSGFSYEQYF. The DNA of the CDR3 is TGTGCCAGCAGTTACACTAGCGGGTTCTCCTACGAGCAGTACTTC.

The chain links TRBV14 to TRBJ1-2; TRBD1 matches at 7 bases. Germline CDR1 reads SGHDN; CDR2 reads FVKESK. The CDR3 loop spans 13 amino acids. The ends lost 1 base at V and 4 bases at J; junction bases unmatched: 0. This chain's CDR3 is CASSQGQGYGYTF. For the CDR3, the DNA is TGTGCCAGCAGCCAAGGACAGGGCTATGGCTACACCTTC.

This clonotype was picked up many times. J is TRBJ1-2 and V is TRBV7-6; TRBD1 is a possible D gene (5 bases). The CDR3 totals 14 residues. Trimming stripped 5 bases from V and 8 bases from J, with 18 bases between. Per germline, CDR1 SGHVS and CDR2 FNYEAQ. For the CDR3, the DNA is TGTGCCAGCAGCCAGAGAGGGCAGGGTGGAGGCTACACCTTC. This codes for CASSQRGQGGGYTF.

In this sample, this clonotype turned up many times. J is TRBJ2-2 and V is TRBV24-1, with D perhaps TRBD1 (6 bases). Trimming took 3 bases from V and 5 from J, leaving 9 bases between them. Germline values: CDR1 KGHDR, CDR2 SFDVKD. This CDR3 is 14 amino acids long. This CDR3 is CATSDHRATGELFF. The CDR3 DNA is TGTGCCACCAGTGATCACAGGGCGACCGGGGAGCTGTTTTTT.

At least ten counts were recorded for this clonotype. The chain is built from TRBV4-1 and TRBJ1-1, with 9 bases identical to TRBD1. The trim removed 6 bases at V and 4 bases at J, leaving 15 bases unmatched. CDR3 length: 17 residues. Per the germline V gene, CDR1 is MGHRA and CDR2 is YSYEKL. CDR3 sequence reads: CASSPSGTGSMSTEAFF. The CDR3, as DNA: TGCGCCAGCAGTCCCTCCGGGACAGGGAGCATGAGCACTGAAGCTTTCTTT.

This clonotype came up a few times. The rearrangement links TRBV14 to TRBJ2-7; D unclear. Trimming shortened V by 2 bases and J by 1 base, and 6 bases separated the two germline ends. CDR1 SGHDN and CDR2 FVKESK come from the germline V gene. The CDR3 has 13 residues. The CDR3 sequence: CASSQYSSYEQYF. The CDR3, as DNA: TGTGCCAGCAGCCAATACAGTTCCTACGAGCAGTACTTC.

The table lists this clonotype with many counts. The chain employs TRBV28 and TRBJ2-2, with D unresolved. The ends were cut back, 2 bases at V and 2 bases at J, with 6 bases in the middle. The CDR3 contains 14 residues. Germline CDR1 MDHEN, CDR2 SYDVKM. The CDR3 nucleotides are TGTGCCAGCAGTTTACTAAGTAACACCGGGGAGCTGTTTTTT. As protein: CASSLLSNTGELFF.

This clonotype appeared many times. The CDR3 loop is CSARDGGSGEKLFF. CDR3 DNA: TGCAGTGCTAGAGATGGGGGATCGGGGGAAAAACTGTTTTTT. The chain combines TRBV20-1 with TRBJ1-4, with D possibly being TRBD1 (5 bases). CDR3 length: 14 residues. Germline lookup yields CDR1 DFQATT and CDR2 SNEGSKA (reference sequence). V lost 0 bases, J lost 8 bases, and 13 bases lay in between.